This T cell receptor (beta chain) was documented in a study of T cell responses to AZD1222 COVID-19 vaccine. Broader study findings: Mostly white British, mostly female donors; authors suggested clonal diversity may be underestimated.

The germline V gene encodes CDR1 LNHNV and CDR2 YYDKDF (reference sequence). This CDR3 has 17 residues. Trimming left V 0 bases short and J 4 bases short, with 18 bases between. Profiling relied on immunoSEQ multiplex PCR, and the TCRdb table lists in-frame clones only, not all of them. Among roughly 150,000 clones, approximately 92% were seen once, and the ten largest hold under 3.5%. A remark on this clone: Its specificity is not known.

The sample was peripheral blood, taken 28 days after the second AZD1222 dose. The chain carries TRBV15 and TRBJ1-2; D unclear. The TCR was taken from an adult who received the AZD1222 COVID-19 vaccine. The CDR3 region has the DNA TGTGCCACCAGCAGAGATTCGATCCGGACTACTTTCTATGGCTACACCTTC. It specifies CATSRDSIRTTFYGYTF.